The 6 T cell receptor beta chains given below trace back to one sample, sequenced in a study of human T cells and chemical hapten exposure. From the RACE reads, TCRdb called clonotypes with MiXCR, one entry per CDR3 protein. This table has roughly 260,000 distinct CDR3 sequences, about 9.4% appearing once. Documented time point: pre-sensitization, week 0. Treatment of the sample: therapeutic diphenylcyclopropenone sensitization with weekly scalp DPC. Sequenced material: whole blood, taken in connection with sensitization to the hapten diphenylcyclopropenone (DPC). The receptors originated from a middle-aged woman with alopecia areata. Some clones in this sample may be carry-over from other donors' samples.

This chain joins TRBV5-1 and TRBJ2-1, with D possibly being TRBD2 (5 bases). Trimming cost V 3 bases and J 2 bases, with 15 bases left between them. The CDR3 consists of 16 residues. Germline V gene lookup returns CDR1 SGHRS and CDR2 YFSETQ. CDR3 loop: CASSSPPSGPYNEQFF. DNA for the CDR3: TGCGCCAGCAGCTCCCCTCCCAGCGGCCCCTACAATGAGCAGTTCTTC. Based on the CDR3 plus reference TRBV5-1 and TRBJ2-1, the full variable domain is KAGVTQTPRYLIKTRGQQVTLSCSPISGHRSVSWYQQTPGQGLQFLFEYFSETQRNKGNFPGRFSGRQFSNSRSEMNVSTLELGDSALYLCASSSPPSGPYNEQFFGPGTRLTVL.

This clonotype was detected ten times or more. This chain uses TRBV7-2 with TRBJ1-2; TRBD1 is a possible D gene (6 bases). V lost 5 bases and J 1 base, leaving 11 bases between the germline ends. The CDR3 runs 14 residues. Germline CDR1 SGHTA, CDR2 FQGNSA. The CDR3 region is CASSAYRVNYGYTF. The DNA for the CDR3 is TGTGCCAGCAGCGCGTACAGGGTTAACTATGGCTACACCTTC.

The chain carries TRBV12-3 or TRBV12-4 and TRBJ2-5, with 7 bases fitting TRBD1. V shed 3 bases, J shed 5 bases, and the junction held 6 bases outside the gene matches. The CDR3 length is 14 residues. The CDR3 nucleotides are TGTGCCAGCAGTTTCCGACAGGGAACGGAGACCCAGTACTTC. It codes for CASSFRQGTETQYF.

This clonotype was seen a handful of times. The chain is built from TRBV7-3 and TRBJ2-2; tentatively, D is TRBD1 (6 bases). Trimming pared 3 bases from V and 3 bases from J, leaving 14 bases between. This CDR3 spans 16 amino acids. CDR1 is SGHTA, CDR2 FQGTGA, per germline. CDR3 nucleotides: TGTGCCAGCAGCTTCGGTTCAGGGGCCTACACCGGGGAGCTGTTTTTT. This translates into CASSFGSGAYTGELFF.

V gene TRBV5-5 combines with J gene TRBJ1-2; D remains ambiguous. Germline V gives CDR1 SGHKS, CDR2 YYEKEE (reference sequence). The CDR3 totals 15 residues. The V gene lost 1 base and the J gene lost 2 bases, with 12 bases spanning the gap. The CDR3 loop reads CASSLLGQANYGYTF. For the CDR3, the DNA is TGTGCCAGCAGCTTGTTAGGGCAGGCCAACTATGGCTACACCTTC.

This clonotype has just a few counts. The V gene is TRBV12-3 or TRBV12-4, the J gene TRBJ1-6; TRBD1 matches 7 bases. The CDR3 sequence is 14 residues long. The trim removed 6 bases at V and 10 bases at J, leaving 9 bases unmatched. In DNA form, the CDR3 reads TGTGCCAGCAGCCACGACAGGGAAGGCTCACCCCTCCACTTT. This encodes CASSHDREGSPLHF.